Each of the 17 T cell receptor beta chains below was sequenced from the same sample in a study of neoadjuvant nivolumab and ipilimumab in lung cancer. Assay used: immunoSEQ multiplex PCR; TCRdb lists only in-frame clones, some missing. The data show roughly 45,000 clones, with around 88% seen just once and roughly 3.7% held by the top ten. The sequenced sample was blood, obtained before neoadjuvant nivolumab, alone or with ipilimumab. The receptors here all came from an adult with non-small cell lung cancer. Some clones in this sample may be carry-over from other donors' samples.

This chain connects TRBV30 to TRBJ1-4; D gene uncertain. Germline values: CDR1 GTSNPN, CDR2 SVGIG (reference sequence). There are 15 residues in the CDR3. V lost 2 bases and J lost 2, with 12 bases in between. The CDR3 bases are TGTGCCTGGAGTCGCCCTCGGGTGACTAATGAAAAACTGTTTTTT. This sequence encodes CAWSRPRVTNEKLFF. Full variable domain (missing parts from reference TRBV30 and TRBJ1-4): SQTIHQWPATLVQPVGSPLSLECTVEGTSNPNLYWYRQAAGRGLQLLFYSVGIGQISSEVPQNLSASRPQDRQFILSSKKLLLSDSGFYLCAWSRPRVTNEKLFFGSGTQLSVL.

This clone has a handful of counts. The chain carries TRBV27 and TRBJ1-4, with 10 bases that match TRBD1. This CDR3 spans 16 amino acids. V gave up 5 bases and J gave up 8 bases; unmatched junction bases: 11. CDR1 is MNHEY and CDR2 is SMNVEV in the germline V gene (reference sequence). The CDR3 coding sequence is TGTGCCAGCAGTCAGACCCCCGGGACAGGGGAGGAAAAACTGTTTTTT. Amino acids: CASSQTPGTGEEKLFF.

This chain uses TRBV7-9 with TRBJ2-3, with no clear D. Trimming pared 5 bases from V and 1 base from J, leaving 7 bases between. The CDR3 sequence is 13 residues long. Germline V gene lookup returns CDR1 SEHNR and CDR2 FQNEAQ (reference sequence). CDR3 sequence (DNA): TGTGCCAGCAGCATGGACGGCACAGATACGCAGTATTTT. Translating gives CASSMDGTDTQYF.

The chain uses TRBV6-5 and TRBJ1-2, with D perhaps TRBD1 (5 bases). This CDR3 contains 12 residues. V was shortened by 6 bases and J by 2 bases, with 7 bases between the two germline ends. Germline V gene sequence: CDR1 MNHEY, CDR2 SVGAGI. The CDR3 nucleotides read TGTGCCAGCAGGGGGGGAAACTATGGCTACACCTTC. Translating it yields CASRGGNYGYTF.

The gene calls are TRBV29-1 and TRBJ2-7; 10 positions agree with TRBD2. CDR3 length equals 14 residues. The trim removed 6 bases at V and 6 bases at J, leaving 11 bases unmatched. The V gene's germline CDR1 is SQVTM and CDR2 ANQGSEA. DNA for the CDR3: TGCAGCGTGTCCGGGACTAGCGAGAAATCCGAGCAGTACTTC. It encodes CSVSGTSEKSEQYF.

CDR3 amino acids: CASSSGQGPLEKLFF. Here the CDR3 DNA reads TGTGCCAGCAGCTCTGGACAGGGTCCTCTTGAAAAACTGTTTTTT. The chain links TRBV7-9 to TRBJ1-4, with TRBD1 identical over 8 bases. The CDR3 has 15 amino acids. CDR1 and CDR2 (germline): SEHNR, FQNEAQ (reference sequence). Trimming at V came to 4 bases and at J to 7 bases, leaving 8 bases not matched to a gene. The whole variable domain, remainder taken from reference TRBV7-9 and TRBJ1-4, is DTGVSQNPRHKITKRGQNVTFRCDPISEHNRLYWYRQTLGQGPEFLTYFQNEAQLEKSRLLSDRFSAERPKGSFSTLEIQRTEQGDSAMYLCASSSGQGPLEKLFFGSGTQLSVL.

V usage is TRBV11-3 and J usage is TRBJ2-2; 9 nucleotides line up with TRBD1. The CDR3 length is 15 residues. Trimming at V came to 5 bases and at J to 4 bases, leaving 5 bases not matched to a gene. Germline CDR1 SGHNT, CDR2 YENEEA. CDR3 sequence (DNA): TGTGCCAGCAGCCGGAGACAGGGGGGCACCGGGGAGCTGTTTTTT. Its protein is CASSRRQGGTGELFF.

The V call is TRBV9, the J call TRBJ1-4, with TRBD1 identical over 10 bases. Germline lookup yields CDR1 SGDLS and CDR2 YYNGEE. V dropped 4 bases and J dropped 8; count of bases not matched to a gene: 23. The CDR3 runs to 20 residues. This CDR3 is CASSPKPRDRGLNTREKLFF. The CDR3 bases are TGTGCCAGCAGCCCGAAACCTAGGGACAGGGGCCTGAACACCCGGGAAAAACTGTTTTTT.

In DNA, the CDR3 is TGTGCCAGCAGCGGAGGGGCGGGGCGATTACCCTACGAGCAGTACTTC. Its translation is CASSGGAGRLPYEQYF. V is TRBV7-9 and J is TRBJ2-7, with D maybe TRBD2 (6 bases). Germline V CDR1 and CDR2: SEHNR, FQNEAQ (reference sequence). The CDR3 runs 16 residues. V was clipped by 5 bases and J by 2 bases, with 19 bases between them.

In this sample, this clone turned up a few times. The rearrangement joins TRBV28 to TRBJ1-2; TRBD1 is a possible D gene (5 bases). The V gene lost 5 bases and the J gene lost 4 bases, with 8 bases spanning the gap. Germline V lookup: CDR1 MDHEN, CDR2 SYDVKM. The CDR3 has 12 residues. The CDR3, as DNA: TGTGCCAGCAGTCTCGACAGCTATGGCTACACCTTC. This codes for CASSLDSYGYTF.

The rearrangement joins TRBV29-1 to TRBJ1-2; D is unclear. The germline V gene has CDR1 SQVTM and CDR2 ANQGSEA. The CDR3 has 14 amino acids. V dropped 0 bases and J dropped 4 bases, with 12 bases sitting between them. The chain's CDR3 is CSVEEISRSYGYTF. CDR3 nucleotide sequence: TGCAGCGTTGAAGAGATATCACGGTCCTATGGCTACACCTTC.

V is TRBV14 and J is TRBJ1-5, with D possibly TRBD1 on 6 matching bases. Trimming cost V 4 bases and J 6 bases, with 10 bases left between them. This CDR3 comprises 13 residues. The germline V gene has CDR1 SGHDN and CDR2 FVKESK. CDR3 nucleotides: TGTGCCAGCAGCCCAGGGGAGGCTCAGCCCCAGCATTTT. This gives the protein CASSPGEAQPQHF.

This clone was observed a single time. J is TRBJ2-2 and V is TRBV5-1, with D possibly being TRBD2 (6 bases). The germline CDR1 and CDR2 sequences are SGHRS and YFSETQ. V shed 3 bases and J shed 1 base, with 10 bases lying between them. This CDR3 region has 15 residues. The CDR3 sequence: CASSWDFLNTGELFF. CDR3 nucleotide sequence: TGCGCCAGCAGCTGGGACTTCCTGAACACCGGGGAGCTGTTTTTT.

The chain couples TRBV5-8 to TRBJ2-7; D is perhaps TRBD1 (6 bases). The CDR3 is 16 residues long. Deletions cut 4 bases from V and 0 bases from J, with 17 bases between. Germline lookup yields CDR1 SGHTS and CDR2 YDEGEE. CDR3 sequence reads: CASSGYKGESSYEQYF. DNA for the CDR3: TGTGCCAGCAGCGGATATAAGGGGGAAAGCTCCTACGAGCAGTACTTC.

This chain uses TRBV6-6 with TRBJ2-5; weak D call: TRBD2 (6 bases). Trimming took off 2 bases at V and 5 bases at J, with 6 bases between the two ends. This CDR3 has 12 residues. Germline V lookup: CDR1 MNHNY, CDR2 SVGAGI (reference sequence). The CDR3 is CASSYGGETQYF. The CDR3 DNA reads as TGTGCCAGCAGTTACGGAGGGGAGACCCAGTACTTC.

This chain joins TRBV2 and TRBJ2-5; TRBD1 or TRBD2 may be the D gene (6 bases each). CDR1 and CDR2 from the germline V gene are SNHLY and FYNNEI. V was trimmed by 0 bases and J by 4 bases, leaving 12 bases between them. The CDR3 runs to 15 residues. The CDR3 spells CASSEAVGGGETQYF. CDR3 coding DNA: TGTGCCAGCAGTGAAGCGGTGGGGGGCGGAGAGACCCAGTACTTC.

The rearrangement uses TRBV5-1 and TRBJ2-5; D gene uncertain. Germline V gene sequence: CDR1 SGHRS, CDR2 YFSETQ. CDR3 length: 13 residues. Trimming shortened V by 5 bases and J by 2 bases, and 10 bases separated the two germline ends. CDR3 bases: TGCGCCAGCAGGGAATTAAGACAAGAGACCCAGTACTTC. Translated: CASRELRQETQYF.